The 13 T cell receptor beta chains listed next were all sequenced from one sample in a study of early stage breast cancer tumors. The repertoire was sequenced with immunoSEQ multiplex PCR; TCRdb's copy has only in-frame clones and lacks some. Altogether 4,000 or so clones are present, just under 70% being singletons, with the ten largest covering roughly 18%. The sample was breast tumor tissue. These receptors originate from a middle-aged person with breast cancer.

The chain links TRBV4-3 to TRBJ1-2; TRBD1 might be the D (5 bases). The CDR3 is 16 residues long. Germline values: CDR1 LGHNA, CDR2 YSLEER. The V end was cut by 2 bases, the J end by 2 bases, with 15 bases between. CDR3 nucleotides: TGCGCCAGCAGCCAACAATTAGGGGTCTGGAACTATGGCTACACCTTC. Translating gives CASSQQLGVWNYGYTF.

The chain joins TRBV2 to TRBJ2-4; D possibly corresponds to TRBD1 (6 bases). The CDR3 contains 19 residues. CDR1 and CDR2 from the germline V gene are SNHLY and FYNNEI. Between the trimmed V and J ends, which lost 6 bases and 2 bases, there was a span of 26 bases. This chain's CDR3 is CASRGPGTSLPGTKNIQYF. For the CDR3, the DNA is TGTGCCAGCAGGGGTCCCGGGACATCGCTCCCTGGGACCAAAAACATTCAGTACTTC.

The chain links TRBV14 to TRBJ1-4; D gene ambiguous. With 6 bases removed from V and 7 bases from J, the gap between germline ends came to 9 bases. The CDR3 extends over 12 amino acids. Germline-derived CDR1 and CDR2 are SGHDN and FVKESK. The CDR3 loop is CASSSLGEKLFF. CDR3 sequence (DNA): TGTGCCAGCAGTTCACTGGGTGAAAAACTGTTTTTT. The whole variable domain, filled in from reference TRBV14 and TRBJ1-4, reads EAGVTQFPSHSVIEKGQTVTLRCDPISGHDNLYWYRRVMGKEIKFLLHFVKESKQDESGMPNNRFLAERTGGTYSTLKVQPAELEDSGVYFCASSSLGEKLFFGSGTQLSVL.

The chain employs TRBV28 and TRBJ2-1; the match to TRBD2 covers 12 bases. V shed 8 bases and J 2 bases; nucleotides not matched to a gene: 13. Germline CDR1 and CDR2: MDHEN and SYDVKM. The length of the CDR3 is 18 residues. The CDR3 region has the DNA TGTGCCAGCCCGCCCCGGACTAGCGGGAACTCAGCCTACAATGAGCAGTTCTTC. Translation: CASPPRTSGNSAYNEQFF.

In its sample, this clone was seen once. V is TRBV28 and J is TRBJ2-7; either TRBD1 or TRBD2 may fit D (6 bases each). There are 13 residues in the CDR3. With 6 bases removed from V and 2 bases from J, the gap between germline ends came to 11 bases. The germline V gene encodes CDR1 MDHEN and CDR2 SYDVKM. CDR3 bases: TGTGCCAGCAGACAAGGGGGGACCTACGAGCAGTACTTC. As protein: CASRQGGTYEQYF.

V and J are TRBV28 and TRBJ1-1; 8 nucleotides match TRBD1. Per germline, CDR1 MDHEN and CDR2 SYDVKM. The CDR3 has 16 residues. The trim removed 6 bases at V and 1 base at J, leaving 10 bases unmatched. CDR3 region: CASREGRDRKNTEAFF. CDR3 coding DNA: TGTGCCAGCAGGGAGGGTCGGGACAGGAAGAACACTGAAGCTTTCTTT.

This rearrangement joins TRBV4-1 to TRBJ1-3; D is unclear. CDR1 is MGHRA, CDR2 YSYEKL, per germline. There are 13 residues in the CDR3. The V and J ends lost 4 bases and 3 bases respectively, with 7 bases between them. CDR3 in amino acids: CASSPLVGNTIYF. In DNA, the CDR3 is TGCGCCAGCAGCCCCCTCGTTGGAAACACCATATATTTT.

The CDR3: CASSTRLRENTGELFF. DNA for the CDR3: TGTGCCAGCAGCACAAGATTGCGTGAGAACACCGGGGAGCTGTTTTTT. The rearrangement joins TRBV7-8 to TRBJ2-2, with D hard to call. The CDR3 contains 16 residues. Germline V CDR1 and CDR2: SGHVS, FQNEAQ. V shed 5 bases and J shed 1 base, with 14 bases lying between them.

The chain employs TRBV7-9 and TRBJ2-4; either TRBD1 or TRBD2 may fit D (5 bases each). The CDR3 consists of 15 residues. V gave up 4 bases and J gave up 7 bases, with 17 bases separating them. The germline CDR1 and CDR2 sequences are SEHNR and FQNEAQ (reference sequence). The CDR3 loop reads CASSSGTDGINIQYF. In DNA, the CDR3 is TGTGCCAGCAGCTCCGGGACCGATGGCATCAACATTCAGTACTTC.

The rearrangement links TRBV2 to TRBJ2-3; TRBD2 aligns across 8 bases. The J segment lost 4 bases and the V segment lost 6 bases, leaving 9 bases of the junction unmatched. This CDR3 spans 15 amino acids. Germline assignment: CDR1 SNHLY and CDR2 FYNNEI. The CDR3 coding sequence is TGTGCCAGCAGCCCTTTAGCGGGAACCCCAGATACGCAGTATTTT. Translated, it gives CASSPLAGTPDTQYF.

The V gene is TRBV6-1, the J gene TRBJ2-7, with 11 bases identical to TRBD2. The germline gives CDR1 MNHNS, CDR2 SASEGT. V dropped 7 bases and J dropped 2; count of bases not matched to a gene: 7. The CDR3 extends over 15 amino acids. This CDR3 is CASNLGTSGTYEQYF. The CDR3, as DNA: TGTGCCAGCAACCTCGGGACTAGCGGCACCTACGAGCAGTACTTC.

This chain joins TRBV29-1 and TRBJ2-7; D is possibly TRBD2 (5 bases). Trimming took 4 bases from V and 1 from J, leaving 17 bases between them. Germline CDR1 is SQVTM and CDR2 is ANQGSEA. The CDR3 is 15 amino acids. The CDR3 DNA sequence: TGCAGCGTTGTACTTAATGCGGGCCTGTCCTACGAGCAGTACTTC. It translates to CSVVLNAGLSYEQYF.

The genes are TRBV5-5 and TRBJ2-7; 8 bases fit TRBD1. V gave up 1 base and J gave up 3 bases; unmatched junction bases: 3. This CDR3 has 14 residues. Germline CDR1 SGHKS, CDR2 YYEKEE (reference sequence). Here the CDR3 DNA reads TGTGCCAGCAGCTTGACAGGGGGTCTCTACGAGCAGTACTTC. This gives the protein CASSLTGGLYEQYF.